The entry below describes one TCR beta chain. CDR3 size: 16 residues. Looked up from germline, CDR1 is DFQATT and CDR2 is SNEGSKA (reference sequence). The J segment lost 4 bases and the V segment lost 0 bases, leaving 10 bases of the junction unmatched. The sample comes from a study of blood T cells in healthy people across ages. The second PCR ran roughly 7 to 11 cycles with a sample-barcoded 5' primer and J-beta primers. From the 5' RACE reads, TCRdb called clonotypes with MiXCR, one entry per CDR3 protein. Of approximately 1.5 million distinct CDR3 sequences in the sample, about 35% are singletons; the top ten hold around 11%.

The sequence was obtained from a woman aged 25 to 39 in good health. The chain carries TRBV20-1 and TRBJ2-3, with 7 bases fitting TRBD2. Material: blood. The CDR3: CSARDARGSIADTQYF. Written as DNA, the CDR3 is TGCAGTGCTAGAGATGCGCGCGGGAGTATCGCAGATACGCAGTATTTT.